The T cell receptor beta chain under discussion was sequenced for a study of identical twins. Notes on this clonotype: Its antigen remains unidentified.

TCRdb processed the 5' RACE reads anew with MiXCR; each CDR3 protein has one entry. The sample includes under 450,000 distinct CDR3 sequences, approximately 18% of them seen just once. CDR3 length: 15 amino acids. Germline V lookup: CDR1 LGHNA, CDR2 YNFKEQ. V dropped 0 bases and J dropped 5; count of bases not matched to a gene: 3. Study conclusions and caveats: Twin pairs' shared out-of-frame alpha sequences were enriched in low generation probability. Cross-sectional statistical analysis, not tracking of the same donors, underpinned the conclusions.

The genes are TRBV4-2 and TRBJ2-2; 7 nucleotides match TRBD2. The source of this sequence is a man between 45 and 60 years old in good health. The source material was naive T cells sorted from blood. The CDR3 spells CASSQEAGSTGELFF. The DNA of the CDR3 is TGTGCCAGCAGCCAAGAAGCGGGATCGACCGGGGAGCTGTTTTTT.